This is a list of T cell receptor beta chains from one sample in a study of CD8 T cells in ankylosing spondylitis. TCRdb recomputed calls from the 5' RACE reads with MiXCR, one row per CDR3 protein. The repertoire consists of 130,000 or so distinct CDR3 sequences, with over 9.5% occurring once and the leading ten covering around 4.3%. The material sequenced was blood, either unsorted or a sorted T cell fraction (not recorded which). These receptors were taken from a female donor with ankylosing spondylitis or in good health (not recorded which). The CDR3 runs from the conserved cysteine through the conserved F or W. Each record gives: J gene, D gene, V gene, clone size, CDR3 protein, CDR3 DNA. The D gene is left open where the match is weak. The size of a clone is reported for some rows only, either as once, few or many, or as a class for expanded clones.

J: TRBJ2-3
D: -
V: TRBV29-1
size: medium-sized
CDR3: CSVDRTTGPGDTQYF
DNA: TGCAGCGTTGACCGCACTACAGGGCCGGGGGATACGCAGTATTTT

J: TRBJ1-5
D: -
V: TRBV12-3/TRBV12-4
size: many
CDR3: CASTSGLLSNQPQHF
DNA: TGTGCCAGCACCTCGGGACTTTTAAGCAATCAGCCCCAGCATTTT

J: TRBJ1-2
D: TRBD1
V: TRBV7-9
size: once
CDR3: CASSTGQGGYGHTF
DNA: TGTGCCAGCAGCACGGGACAGGGCGGCTATGGCCACACCTTC

J: TRBJ2-1
D: -
V: TRBV29-1
size: -
CDR3: CSVEETSAIRFF
DNA: TGCAGCGTTGAAGAGACCTCCGCCATACGGTTCTTC

J: TRBJ2-2
D: TRBD1
V: TRBV10-1
size: few
CDR3: CASSEGTGGFANTGELFF
DNA: TGCGCCAGCAGCGAAGGGACAGGGGGGTTCGCGAACACCGGGGAGCTGTTTTTT

J: TRBJ2-1
D: -
V: TRBV4-2
size: many
CDR3: CASSQGLAGYNEQFF
DNA: TGTGCCAGCAGCCAGGGTCTTGCGGGCTACAATGAGCAGTTCTTC

J: TRBJ2-3
D: -
V: TRBV20-1
size: few
CDR3: CSARSTDTQYF
DNA: TGCAGTGCTAGGAGCACAGATACGCAGTATTTT

J: TRBJ2-7
D: -
V: TRBV7-2
size: many
CDR3: CASSFQQGLGWNF
DNA: TGTGCCAGCAGCTTTCAGCAGGGCCTCGGATGGAACTTC

J: TRBJ2-7
D: -
V: TRBV28
size: few
CDR3: CASRIARGSGYEQYF
DNA: TGTGCCAGCAGGATAGCCCGAGGCAGTGGGTACGAGCAGTACTTC

J: TRBJ2-1
D: -
V: TRBV6-6
size: many
CDR3: CASSFAGNNEQFF
DNA: TGTGCCAGCAGTTTTGCAGGGAACAATGAGCAGTTCTTC

J: TRBJ2-1
D: TRBD2
V: TRBV7-9
size: many
CDR3: CAITAGGRTYNEQFF
DNA: TGTGCCATCACCGCAGGCGGGAGGACCTACAATGAGCAGTTCTTC

J: TRBJ1-1
D: -
V: TRBV10-3
size: many
CDR3: CAIRLRGFNTEAFF
DNA: TGTGCCATCCGCCTCAGGGGATTTAACACTGAAGCTTTCTTT

J: TRBJ2-1
D: -
V: TRBV28
size: few
CDR3: CASSLRPSYNEQFF
DNA: TGTGCCAGCAGTCTCCGACCATCCTACAATGAGCAGTTCTTC

J: TRBJ2-7
D: TRBD1
V: TRBV7-9
size: few
CDR3: CASSRGQGEVEQYF
DNA: TGTGCCAGCAGCCGGGGACAGGGGGAGGTGGAGCAGTACTTC

J: TRBJ2-2
D: -
V: TRBV20-1
size: -
CDR3: CSARQRARGSGELFF
DNA: TGCAGTGCTAGGCAGCGGGCCCGGGGTTCCGGGGAGCTGTTTTTT

J: TRBJ1-1
D: -
V: TRBV7-9
size: many
CDR3: CASSLRDGEAFF
DNA: TGTGCCAGCAGCTTACGGGACGGAGAAGCTTTCTTT

J: TRBJ2-3
D: -
V: TRBV2
size: many
CDR3: CASTRVGTDTQYF
DNA: TGTGCCAGCACGAGGGTTGGCACAGATACGCAGTATTTT

J: TRBJ1-6
D: -
V: TRBV7-8
size: -
CDR3: CASSLDDSPLHF
DNA: TGTGCCAGCAGCTTAGACGATTCACCCCTCCACTTT

J: TRBJ1-1
D: -
V: TRBV20-1
size: many
CDR3: CSASRGVAFF
DNA: TGCAGTGCTAGTCGGGGGGTAGCTTTCTTT

J: TRBJ2-1
D: -
V: TRBV6-2/TRBV6-3
size: many
CDR3: CASSYTVGVVPSYNEQFF
DNA: TGTGCCAGCAGTTACACTGTCGGGGTGGTTCCCTCCTACAATGAGCAGTTCTTC

J: TRBJ2-3
D: TRBD1
V: TRBV5-6
size: many
CDR3: CASSLGRGLTDTQYF
DNA: TGTGCCAGCAGCTTAGGCAGGGGGCTAACAGATACGCAGTATTTT

J: TRBJ1-1
D: -
V: TRBV29-1
size: many
CDR3: CSVEDKRKGFEAFF
DNA: TGCAGCGTTGAAGATAAGAGGAAGGGGTTTGAAGCTTTCTTT

J: TRBJ1-2
D: -
V: TRBV15
size: many
CDR3: CATSSPGAGNYGYTF
DNA: TGTGCCACCAGCAGTCCGGGGGCTGGGAACTATGGCTACACCTTC

J: TRBJ2-7
D: -
V: TRBV29-1
size: -
CDR3: CSVEDLAGEASGEQYF
DNA: TGCAGCGTTGAAGATTTGGCAGGGGAGGCGTCTGGCGAGCAGTACTTC

J: TRBJ2-7
D: -
V: TRBV4-1
size: once
CDR3: CASSQESVSDYKQYF
DNA: TGCGCCAGCAGCCAAGAAAGTGTGAGCGACTACAAGCAGTACTTC

J: TRBJ2-2
D: -
V: TRBV5-1
size: many
CDR3: CASSLGSAGELFF
DNA: TGCGCCAGCAGCCTAGGGAGCGCCGGGGAGCTGTTTTTT

J: TRBJ1-1
D: -
V: TRBV28
size: many
CDR3: CASSTTTDTEAFF
DNA: TGTGCCAGCAGTACCACGACGGATACTGAAGCTTTCTTT

J: TRBJ2-5
D: TRBD1
V: TRBV5-1
size: many
CDR3: CASSFGTGGQETQYF
DNA: TGCGCCAGCAGCTTCGGGACAGGGGGACAAGAGACCCAGTACTTC

J: TRBJ2-5
D: TRBD2
V: TRBV4-2
size: many
CDR3: CASSQGLAGLQETQYF
DNA: TGTGCCAGCAGCCAAGGACTAGCGGGACTTCAAGAGACCCAGTACTTC

J: TRBJ1-2
D: -
V: TRBV18
size: many
CDR3: CASSPRTNDYGYTF
DNA: TGTGCCAGCTCACCTCGGACAAACGACTATGGCTACACCTTC

J: TRBJ1-2
D: TRBD1
V: TRBV7-9
size: many
CDR3: CASSLGQGYLRGYTF
DNA: TGTGCCAGCAGCTTAGGACAGGGGTACCTCCGGGGCTACACCTTC

J: TRBJ1-1
D: -
V: TRBV7-6
size: few
CDR3: CASTPGGTMNTEAFF
DNA: TGTGCCAGCACCCCCGGGGGAACGATGAACACTGAAGCTTTCTTT

J: TRBJ2-5
D: -
V: TRBV11-2
size: -
CDR3: CASSLDSETQYF
DNA: TGTGCCAGCAGCTTGGATAGCGAGACCCAGTACTTC

J: TRBJ1-2
D: -
V: TRBV18
size: many
CDR3: CASSPPYRRGGYTF
DNA: TGTGCCAGCTCACCACCGTATCGCCGCGGGGGCTACACCTTC

J: TRBJ2-1
D: -
V: TRBV20-1
size: few
CDR3: CSARASGGASYNEQFF
DNA: TGCAGTGCTAGAGCCAGTGGGGGAGCCTCCTACAATGAGCAGTTCTTC

J: TRBJ1-1
D: -
V: TRBV20-1
size: few
CDR3: CSGRAGADTEAFF
DNA: TGCAGTGGGCGGGCGGGGGCCGACACTGAAGCTTTCTTT

J: TRBJ2-1
D: TRBD2
V: TRBV15
size: many
CDR3: CATSTFQRGYNEQFF
DNA: TGTGCCACCAGCACATTTCAGCGGGGCTACAATGAGCAGTTCTTC

J: TRBJ2-7
D: -
V: TRBV20-1
size: many
CDR3: CSARDGGPSSYEQYF
DNA: TGCAGTGCTAGAGATGGTGGGCCCAGCTCCTACGAGCAGTACTTC

J: TRBJ2-7
D: -
V: TRBV2
size: many
CDR3: CASSVNVEQYF
DNA: TGTGCCAGCAGTGTTAACGTCGAGCAGTACTTC

J: TRBJ2-2
D: TRBD2
V: TRBV7-2
size: -
CDR3: CASSPSSGNSGELFF
DNA: TGTGCCAGCAGTCCGTCTAGCGGGAATTCCGGGGAGCTGTTTTTT

J: TRBJ1-1
D: -
V: TRBV7-9
size: many
CDR3: CASSLDFRGTEAFF
DNA: TGTGCCAGCAGCTTAGATTTTCGGGGGACTGAAGCTTTCTTT

J: TRBJ2-6
D: -
V: TRBV5-8
size: many
CDR3: CASRQGWANVLTF
DNA: TGTGCCAGCAGACAGGGCTGGGCCAACGTCCTGACTTTC

J: TRBJ2-7
D: TRBD1
V: TRBV20-1
size: many
CDR3: CSARDVQGANEQYF
DNA: TGCAGTGCTAGAGATGTACAGGGGGCGAACGAGCAGTACTTC

J: TRBJ2-5
D: TRBD2
V: TRBV11-2
size: -
CDR3: CASSLDQASGRASEETQYF
DNA: TGTGCCAGCAGCTTAGATCAGGCTAGCGGGAGGGCCTCGGAGGAGACCCAGTACTTC

J: TRBJ2-7
D: -
V: TRBV29-1
size: few
CDR3: CSGGTGTYEQYF
DNA: TGCAGTGGGGGGACGGGGACCTACGAGCAGTACTTC

J: TRBJ2-7
D: TRBD2
V: TRBV10-3
size: many
CDR3: CAIGAVGLAYEQYF
DNA: TGTGCCATCGGGGCCGTGGGACTAGCCTACGAGCAGTACTTC

J: TRBJ1-4
D: -
V: TRBV11-2
size: few
CDR3: CASSLRVGDEKLFF
DNA: TGTGCCAGCAGTCTCAGGGTGGGGGATGAAAAACTGTTTTTT

J: TRBJ2-1
D: -
V: TRBV14
size: many
CDR3: CASSQDQLSQFF
DNA: TGTGCCAGCAGCCAAGATCAGTTATCGCAGTTCTTC